The TCR beta chain under discussion was sequenced for a study of blood T cells in healthy people across ages. About the research overall: Template switching retrieved approximately one barcoded beta molecule for each two T cells.

The authors ran a second PCR of about 7 to 12 cycles using a sample-barcoded 5' primer and a J-beta primer mix. One entry per CDR3 protein results from TCRdb running MiXCR on the 5' RACE reads. The sample holds approximately 1,000,000 distinct CDR3 sequences, 35% to 50% seen once. The sequencing input was blood. The origin of this receptor is a woman aged 55-69 years in good health.

Here the CDR3 reads CASSPSSGVLAKNIQYF. As DNA, the CDR3 is TGTGCCAGCAGCCCCTCGTCGGGTGTTCTGGCCAAAAACATTCAGTACTTC. This rearrangement joins TRBV11-2 to TRBJ2-4, with D unresolved. The V gene lost 5 bases and the J gene lost 1 base, with 18 bases spanning the gap. The CDR3 covers 17 residues. Germline CDR1 is SGHAT and CDR2 is FQNNGV.